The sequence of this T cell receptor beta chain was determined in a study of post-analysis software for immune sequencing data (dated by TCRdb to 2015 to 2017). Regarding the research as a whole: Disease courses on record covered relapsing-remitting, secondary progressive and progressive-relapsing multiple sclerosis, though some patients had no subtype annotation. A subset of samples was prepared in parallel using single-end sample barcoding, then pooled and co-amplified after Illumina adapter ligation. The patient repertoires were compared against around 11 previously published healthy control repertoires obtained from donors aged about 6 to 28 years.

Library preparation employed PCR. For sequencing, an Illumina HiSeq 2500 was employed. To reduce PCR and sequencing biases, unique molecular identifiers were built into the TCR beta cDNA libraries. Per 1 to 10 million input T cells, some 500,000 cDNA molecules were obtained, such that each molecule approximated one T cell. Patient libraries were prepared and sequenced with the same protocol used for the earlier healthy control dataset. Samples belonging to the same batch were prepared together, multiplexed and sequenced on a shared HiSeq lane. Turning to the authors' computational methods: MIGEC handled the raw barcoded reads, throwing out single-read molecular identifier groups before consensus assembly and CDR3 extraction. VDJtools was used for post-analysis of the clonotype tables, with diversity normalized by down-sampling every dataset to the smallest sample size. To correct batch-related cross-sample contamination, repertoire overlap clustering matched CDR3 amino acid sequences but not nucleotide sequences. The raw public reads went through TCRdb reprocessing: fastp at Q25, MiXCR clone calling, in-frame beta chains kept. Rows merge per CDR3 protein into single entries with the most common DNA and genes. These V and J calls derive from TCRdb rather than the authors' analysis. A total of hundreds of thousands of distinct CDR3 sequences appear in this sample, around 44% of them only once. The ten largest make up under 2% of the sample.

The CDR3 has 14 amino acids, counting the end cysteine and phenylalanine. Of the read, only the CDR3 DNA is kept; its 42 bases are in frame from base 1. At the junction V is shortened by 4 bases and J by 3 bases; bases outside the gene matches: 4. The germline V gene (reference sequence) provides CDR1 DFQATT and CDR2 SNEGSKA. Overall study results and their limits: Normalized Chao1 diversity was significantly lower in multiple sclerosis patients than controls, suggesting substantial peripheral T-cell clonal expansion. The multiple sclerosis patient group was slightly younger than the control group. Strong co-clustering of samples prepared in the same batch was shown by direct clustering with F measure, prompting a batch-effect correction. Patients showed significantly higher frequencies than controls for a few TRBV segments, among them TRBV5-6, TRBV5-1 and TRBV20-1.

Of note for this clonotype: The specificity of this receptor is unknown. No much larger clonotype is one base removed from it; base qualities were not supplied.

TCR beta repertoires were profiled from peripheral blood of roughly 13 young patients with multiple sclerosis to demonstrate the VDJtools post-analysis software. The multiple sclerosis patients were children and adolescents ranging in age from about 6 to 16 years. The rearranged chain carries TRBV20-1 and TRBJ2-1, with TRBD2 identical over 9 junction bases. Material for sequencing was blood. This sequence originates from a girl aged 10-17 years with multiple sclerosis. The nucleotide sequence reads TGCAGTGCTACTAGCGGGACACGCTACAATGAGCAGTTCTTC. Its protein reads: CSATSGTRYNEQFF.